At least ten counts were recorded for the clone carrying this T cell receptor (beta chain). MiXCR was run by TCRdb on the reads, yielding one entry per CDR3 protein. The sample records approximately 50,000 distinct CDR3 sequences, approximately 7.9% being singletons. Germline trimming cut 4 bases from V and 7 bases from J; bases unmatched to any gene: 9. Germline V CDR1 and CDR2: MGHDK, SYGVNS. This CDR3 is built from 16 residues. This specimen comes from a study of patients with pleural tuberculosis. The sequence derives from a human donor with pleural tuberculosis. The chain couples TRBV25-1 to TRBJ2-1, with 11 bases aligning to TRBD2. The CDR3 loop is CASSADPSGRRNEQFF. The CDR3, as DNA: TGTGCCAGCAGTGCAGACCCTAGCGGGAGGAGAAATGAGCAGTTCTTC.